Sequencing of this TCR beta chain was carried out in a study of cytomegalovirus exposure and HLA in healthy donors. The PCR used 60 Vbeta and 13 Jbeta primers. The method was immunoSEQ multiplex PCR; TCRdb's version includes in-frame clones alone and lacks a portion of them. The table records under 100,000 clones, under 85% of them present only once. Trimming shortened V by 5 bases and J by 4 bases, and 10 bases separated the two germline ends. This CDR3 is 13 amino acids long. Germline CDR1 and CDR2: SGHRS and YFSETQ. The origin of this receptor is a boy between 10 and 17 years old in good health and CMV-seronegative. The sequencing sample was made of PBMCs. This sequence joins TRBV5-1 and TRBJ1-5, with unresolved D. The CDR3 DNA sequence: TGCGCCAGCAGGGCCGGGTGGAATCAGCCCCAGCATTTT. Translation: CASRAGWNQPQHF.